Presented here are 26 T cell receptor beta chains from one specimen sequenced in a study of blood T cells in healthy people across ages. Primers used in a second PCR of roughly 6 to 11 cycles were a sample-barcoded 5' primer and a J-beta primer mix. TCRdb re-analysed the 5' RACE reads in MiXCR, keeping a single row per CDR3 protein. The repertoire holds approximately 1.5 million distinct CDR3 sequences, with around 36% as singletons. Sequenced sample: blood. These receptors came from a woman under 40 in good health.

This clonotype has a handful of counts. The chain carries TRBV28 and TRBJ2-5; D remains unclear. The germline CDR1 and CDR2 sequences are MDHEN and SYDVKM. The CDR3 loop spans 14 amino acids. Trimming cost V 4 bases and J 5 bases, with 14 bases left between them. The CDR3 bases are TGTGCCAGCAGTTCCGGCCCAACGCGGGAGACCCAGTACTTC. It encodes CASSSGPTRETQYF.

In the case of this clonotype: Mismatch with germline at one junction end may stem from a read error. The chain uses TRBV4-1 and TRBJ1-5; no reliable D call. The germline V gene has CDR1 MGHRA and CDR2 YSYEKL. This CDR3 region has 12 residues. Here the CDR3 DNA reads TGCGCCAGCAGCCAAGATGGTCAGCCCCGGCATTTT. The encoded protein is CASSQDGQPRHF.

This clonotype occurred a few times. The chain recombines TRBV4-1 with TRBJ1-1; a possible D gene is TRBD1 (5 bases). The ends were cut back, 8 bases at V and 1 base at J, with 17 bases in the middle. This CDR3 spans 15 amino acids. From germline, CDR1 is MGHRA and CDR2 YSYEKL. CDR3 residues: CASAIDWGGNTEAFF. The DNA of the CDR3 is TGCGCCAGCGCGATCGATTGGGGCGGGAACACTGAAGCTTTCTTT.

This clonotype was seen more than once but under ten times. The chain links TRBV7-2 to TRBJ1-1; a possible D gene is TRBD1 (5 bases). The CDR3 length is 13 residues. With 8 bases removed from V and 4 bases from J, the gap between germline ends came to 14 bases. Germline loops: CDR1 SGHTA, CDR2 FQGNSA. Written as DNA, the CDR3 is TGTGCCAGCTGTTCGGGGGGGAGCACTGAAGCTTTCTTT. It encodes CASCSGGSTEAFF.

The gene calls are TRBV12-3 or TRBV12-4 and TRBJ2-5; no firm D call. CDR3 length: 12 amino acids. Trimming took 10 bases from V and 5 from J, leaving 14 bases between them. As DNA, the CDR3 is TGTGCCAACAATACGGGCCGTGAGACCCAGTACTTC. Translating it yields CANNTGRETQYF.

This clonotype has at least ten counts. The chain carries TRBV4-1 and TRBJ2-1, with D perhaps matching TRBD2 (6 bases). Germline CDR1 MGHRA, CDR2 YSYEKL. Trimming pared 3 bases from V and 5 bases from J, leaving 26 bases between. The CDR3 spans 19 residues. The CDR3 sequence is CASSHPTSNRLGANNEQFF. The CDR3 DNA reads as TGCGCCAGCAGCCATCCTACATCGAACCGACTAGGAGCGAACAATGAGCAGTTCTTC.

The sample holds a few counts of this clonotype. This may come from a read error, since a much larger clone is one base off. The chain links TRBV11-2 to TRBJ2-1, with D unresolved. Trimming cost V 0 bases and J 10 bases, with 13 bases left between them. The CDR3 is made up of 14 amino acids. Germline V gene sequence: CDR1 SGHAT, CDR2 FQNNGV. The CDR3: CASSLDSNLREQFF. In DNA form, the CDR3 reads TGTGCCAGCAGCTTAGATTCCAACCTTCGAGAGCAGTTCTTC.

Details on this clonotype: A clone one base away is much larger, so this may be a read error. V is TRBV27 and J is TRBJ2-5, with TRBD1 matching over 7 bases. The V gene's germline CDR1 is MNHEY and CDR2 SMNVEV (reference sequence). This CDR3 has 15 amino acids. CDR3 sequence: CVSSPRQGGLQWQYF. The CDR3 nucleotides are TGTGTCAGCAGTCCCCGACAGGGTGGGTTGCAATGGCAGTACTTC.

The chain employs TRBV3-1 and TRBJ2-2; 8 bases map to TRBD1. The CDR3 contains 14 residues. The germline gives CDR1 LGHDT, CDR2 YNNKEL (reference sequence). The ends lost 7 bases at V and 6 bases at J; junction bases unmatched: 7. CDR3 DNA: TGTGCCAGCAAAAGACAGGGGTTCGCCGGGGAGCTGTTTTTT. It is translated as CASKRQGFAGELFF.

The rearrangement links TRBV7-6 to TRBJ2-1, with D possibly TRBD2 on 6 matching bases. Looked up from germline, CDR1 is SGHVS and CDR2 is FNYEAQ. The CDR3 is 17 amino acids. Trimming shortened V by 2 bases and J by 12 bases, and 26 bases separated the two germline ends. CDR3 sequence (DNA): TGTGCCAGCAGCTTACATAGTGGGGGTATCCCCCACGGGGGGCAGTTCTTC. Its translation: CASSLHSGGIPHGGQFF.

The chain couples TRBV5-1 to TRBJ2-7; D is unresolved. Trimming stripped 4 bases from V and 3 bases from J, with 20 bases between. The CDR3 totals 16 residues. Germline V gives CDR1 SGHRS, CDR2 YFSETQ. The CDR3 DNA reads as TGCGCCAGCAGCCCCCCGACACCCGCGACGGGCTACGAGCAGTACTTC. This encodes CASSPPTPATGYEQYF. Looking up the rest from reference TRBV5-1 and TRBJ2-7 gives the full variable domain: KAGVTQTPRYLIKTRGQQVTLSCSPISGHRSVSWYQQTPGQGLQFLFEYFSETQRNKGNFPGRFSGRQFSNSRSEMNVSTLELGDSALYLCASSPPTPATGYEQYFGPGTRLTVT.

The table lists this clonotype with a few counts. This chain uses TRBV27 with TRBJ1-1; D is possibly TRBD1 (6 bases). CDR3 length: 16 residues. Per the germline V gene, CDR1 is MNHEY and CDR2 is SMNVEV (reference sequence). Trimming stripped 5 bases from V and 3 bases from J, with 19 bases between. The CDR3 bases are TGTGCCAGCAGTCCCTTTGGGGGGGCTGCTTACACTGAAGCTTTCTTT. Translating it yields CASSPFGGAAYTEAFF.

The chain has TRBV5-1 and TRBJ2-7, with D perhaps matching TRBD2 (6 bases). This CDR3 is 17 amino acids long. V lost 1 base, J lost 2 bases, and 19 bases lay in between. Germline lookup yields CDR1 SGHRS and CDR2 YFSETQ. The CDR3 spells CASSLSSLSGPTYEQYF. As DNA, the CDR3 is TGCGCCAGCAGCTTGTCTTCCCTTAGCGGCCCAACCTACGAGCAGTACTTC.

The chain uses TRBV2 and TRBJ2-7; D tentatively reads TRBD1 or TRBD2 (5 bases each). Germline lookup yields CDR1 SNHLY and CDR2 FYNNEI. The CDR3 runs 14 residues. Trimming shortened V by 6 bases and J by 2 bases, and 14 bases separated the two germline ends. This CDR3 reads CASSRDRPTYEQYF. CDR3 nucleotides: TGTGCCAGCAGCCGGGACCGACCCACCTACGAGCAGTACTTC.

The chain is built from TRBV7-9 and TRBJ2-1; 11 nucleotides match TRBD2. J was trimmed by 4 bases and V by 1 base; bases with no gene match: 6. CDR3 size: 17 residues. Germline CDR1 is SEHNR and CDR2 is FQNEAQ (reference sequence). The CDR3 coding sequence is TGTGCCAGCAGCTTAGTCCTAGCGGGAGGCGATTACAATGAGCAGTTCTTC. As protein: CASSLVLAGGDYNEQFF.

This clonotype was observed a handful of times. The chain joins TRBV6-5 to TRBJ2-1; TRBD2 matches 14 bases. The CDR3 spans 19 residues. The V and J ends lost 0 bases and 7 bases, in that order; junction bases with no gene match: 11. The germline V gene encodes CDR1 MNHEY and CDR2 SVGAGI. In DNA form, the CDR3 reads TGTGCCAGCAGTTACTCGACGCGGACTAGCGGGAGGCTTGATAATGAGCAGTTCTTC. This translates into CASSYSTRTSGRLDNEQFF.

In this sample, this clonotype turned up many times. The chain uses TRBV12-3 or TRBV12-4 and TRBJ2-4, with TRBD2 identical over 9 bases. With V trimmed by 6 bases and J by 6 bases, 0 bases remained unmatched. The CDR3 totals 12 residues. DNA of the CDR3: TGTGCCAGCAGGACTAGCGGAAACATTCAGTACTTC. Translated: CASRTSGNIQYF.

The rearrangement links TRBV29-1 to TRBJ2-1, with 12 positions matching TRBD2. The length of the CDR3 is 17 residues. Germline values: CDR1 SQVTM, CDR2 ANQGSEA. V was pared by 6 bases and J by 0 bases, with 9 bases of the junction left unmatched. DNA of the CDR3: TGCAGCGTGTCCGGGACTAGCGGGTTGAGCTCCTACAATGAGCAGTTCTTC. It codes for CSVSGTSGLSSYNEQFF.

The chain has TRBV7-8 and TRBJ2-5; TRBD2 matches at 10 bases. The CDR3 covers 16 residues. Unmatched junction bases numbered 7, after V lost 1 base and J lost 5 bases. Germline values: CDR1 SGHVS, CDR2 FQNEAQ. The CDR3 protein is CASSLGAAGGRETQYF. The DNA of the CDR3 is TGTGCCAGCAGCTTAGGGGCAGCGGGAGGGCGGGAGACCCAGTACTTC.

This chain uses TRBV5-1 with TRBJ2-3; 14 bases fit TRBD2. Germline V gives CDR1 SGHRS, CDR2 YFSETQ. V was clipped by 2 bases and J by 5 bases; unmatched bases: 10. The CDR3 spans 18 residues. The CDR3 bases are TGCGCCAGCAGCTTATCTACCACCGGGACTAGCGGGGGAGATACGCAGTATTTT. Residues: CASSLSTTGTSGGDTQYF.

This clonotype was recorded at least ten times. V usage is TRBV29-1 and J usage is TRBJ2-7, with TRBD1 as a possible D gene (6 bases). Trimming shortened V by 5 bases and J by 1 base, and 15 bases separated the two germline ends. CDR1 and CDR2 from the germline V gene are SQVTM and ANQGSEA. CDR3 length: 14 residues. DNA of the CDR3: TGCAGCGTTTCCCGGGACAATCCTTCCTACGAGCAGTACTTC. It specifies CSVSRDNPSYEQYF.

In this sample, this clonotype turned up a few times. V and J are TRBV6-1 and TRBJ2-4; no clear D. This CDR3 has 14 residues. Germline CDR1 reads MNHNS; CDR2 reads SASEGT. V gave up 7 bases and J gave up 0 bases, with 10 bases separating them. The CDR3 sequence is CASTAGAAKNIQYF. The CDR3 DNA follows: TGTGCCAGCACCGCCGGAGCAGCCAAAAACATTCAGTACTTC.

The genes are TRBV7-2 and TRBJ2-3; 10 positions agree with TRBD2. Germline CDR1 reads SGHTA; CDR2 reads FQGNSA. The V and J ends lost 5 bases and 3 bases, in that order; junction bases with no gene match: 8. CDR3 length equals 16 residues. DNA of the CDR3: TGTGCCAGCAGCCCTGGACGAGCGGGGGGGACAGATACGCAGTATTTT. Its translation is CASSPGRAGGTDTQYF.

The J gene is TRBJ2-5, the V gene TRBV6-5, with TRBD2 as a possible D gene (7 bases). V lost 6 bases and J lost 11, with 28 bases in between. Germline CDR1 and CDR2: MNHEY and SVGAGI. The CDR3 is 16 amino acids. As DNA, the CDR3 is TGTGCCAGCAGGCCCTTGAGCCCCGGGGGGCCGCGGGAGCAGTACTTC. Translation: CASRPLSPGGPREQYF.

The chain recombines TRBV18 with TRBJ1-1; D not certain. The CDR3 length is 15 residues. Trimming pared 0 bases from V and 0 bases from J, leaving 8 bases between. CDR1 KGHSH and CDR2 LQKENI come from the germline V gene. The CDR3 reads CASSPPNSLNTEAFF. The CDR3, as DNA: TGTGCCAGCTCACCACCGAACAGCCTGAACACTGAAGCTTTCTTT.

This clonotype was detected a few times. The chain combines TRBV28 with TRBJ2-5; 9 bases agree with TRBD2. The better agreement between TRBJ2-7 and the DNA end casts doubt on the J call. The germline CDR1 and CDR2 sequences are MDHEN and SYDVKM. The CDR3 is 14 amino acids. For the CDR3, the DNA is TGTGCCAGCAGTACTAGCGGGCGACTCTCCGAGCAGTACTTC. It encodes CASSTSGRLSEQYF.